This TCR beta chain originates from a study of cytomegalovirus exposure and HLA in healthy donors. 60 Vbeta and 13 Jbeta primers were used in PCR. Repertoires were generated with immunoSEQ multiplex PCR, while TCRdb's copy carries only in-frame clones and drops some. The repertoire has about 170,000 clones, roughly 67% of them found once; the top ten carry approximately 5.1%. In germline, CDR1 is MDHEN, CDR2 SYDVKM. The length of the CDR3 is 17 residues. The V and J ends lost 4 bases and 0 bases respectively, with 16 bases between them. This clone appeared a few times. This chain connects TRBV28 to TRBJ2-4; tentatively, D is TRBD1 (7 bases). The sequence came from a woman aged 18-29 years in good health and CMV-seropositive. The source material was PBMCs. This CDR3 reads CASSSTGDLIAKNIQYF. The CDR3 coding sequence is TGTGCCAGCAGTTCTACAGGGGACTTAATAGCCAAAAACATTCAGTACTTC.